This TCR beta chain was sequenced in a study of beta chain features in type 1 diabetes. Study-wide results and limits: Type 1 diabetes patients showed a moderate but significant shortening of TCRB CDR3s in all four CD4+ subsets. PCR might pick shorter templates more often, in the same way for patients and controls.

The isolated RNA, all of it, was reverse transcribed, so expressed TCRB transcripts were what got sequenced. Generated by immunoSEQ multiplex PCR, the TCRdb table keeps only in-frame clones and is missing some. The sample consists of some 700,000 clones, roughly 13% of them appearing once. Only a few counts were recorded for this clone. Antigen: not known. Trimming shortened V by 7 bases and J by 11 bases, and 3 bases separated the two germline ends. Per germline, CDR1 MGHDK and CDR2 SYGVNS. This CDR3 comprises 9 residues. Central memory, naive, regulatory and stem cell-like memory CD4+ cells were sorted by CD45RO/CCR7/CD25/CD127/CD95/CD27.

The V and J genes are TRBV25-1 and TRBJ1-6, with no clear D. The sequence derives from a man aged 18-30 years with type 1 diabetes. What was sequenced was naive CD4+ T cells from blood. CDR3 sequence reads: CASKAPLHF. CDR3 nucleotides: TGTGCCAGCAAGGCACCCCTCCACTTT. The full variable domain, rest sourced from reference TRBV25-1 and TRBJ1-6, is EADIYQTPRYLVIGTGKKITLECSQTMGHDKMYWYQQDPGMELHLIHYSYGVNSTEKGDLSSESTVSRIRTEHFPLTLESARPSHTSQYLCASKAPLHFGNGTRLTVT.